The 27 T cell receptor beta chains listed next were all sequenced from one sample in a study of neurological immune-mediated disorders. TCRdb re-analysed the 5' RACE reads in MiXCR, keeping a single row per CDR3 protein. The profile shows about 66,000 distinct CDR3 sequences, 4.8% of them singletons. Material for sequencing was PBMCs. The receptor set was obtained from a woman in her seventies with multiple sclerosis.

This clonotype was detected ten times or more. The chain couples TRBV7-2 to TRBJ1-2, with D perhaps TRBD1 (6 bases). V was cut by 0 bases and J by 14 bases, with 13 bases left in between. This CDR3 spans 12 amino acids. Germline CDR1 is SGHTA and CDR2 is FQGNSA. CDR3: CASSLATGQGTF. The CDR3 bases are TGTGCCAGCAGCTTAGCAACAGGGCAGGGGACCTTC.

This clonotype was counted at least ten times. This chain joins TRBV7-8 and TRBJ2-7; 7 nucleotides match TRBD1. The germline V gene encodes CDR1 SGHVS and CDR2 FQNEAQ. V dropped 5 bases and J dropped 2; count of bases not matched to a gene: 15. The CDR3 spans 17 residues. Here the CDR3 DNA reads TGTGCCAGCAGCCTAGGTTTGATGTCAGGGGGACCCTACGAGCAGTACTTC. Its protein is CASSLGLMSGGPYEQYF. Supplemented by reference TRBV7-8 and TRBJ2-7, the full variable domain reads GAGVSQSPRYKVAKRGQDVALRCDPISGHVSLFWYQQALGQGPEFLTYFQNEAQLDKSGLPSDRFFAERPEGSVSTLKIQRTQQEDSAVYLCASSLGLMSGGPYEQYFGPGTRLTVT.

This clonotype has more than one count but fewer than ten. The J gene is TRBJ2-5, the V gene TRBV20-1, with 8 bases fitting TRBD2. The ends lost 5 bases at V and 3 bases at J; junction bases unmatched: 11. The CDR3 spans 15 residues. The germline V gene has CDR1 DFQATT and CDR2 SNEGSKA (reference sequence). The CDR3 DNA reads as TGCAGTGCTCTGAGCGCGGGAGGTATTAAAGAGACCCAGTACTTC. Translating it yields CSALSAGGIKETQYF.

On this clonotype itself: An end of the junction differs from the germline gene, which may be a read error. The rearrangement links TRBV7-8 to TRBJ1-6, with 7 positions matching TRBD1. From germline, CDR1 is SGHVS and CDR2 FQNEAQ. The CDR3 spans 12 residues. CDR3 loop: CASSTGDSTLNF. The CDR3 coding sequence is TGTGCCAGCAGTACAGGGGACTCAACCCTCAACTTT.

This clonotype was counted many times. This chain connects TRBV4-3 to TRBJ2-7, with 9 bases matching TRBD1. This CDR3 is built from 15 residues. V lost 3 bases, J lost 3 bases, and 6 bases stayed unmatched. Germline CDR1 reads LGHNA; CDR2 reads YSLEER. DNA for the CDR3: TGCGCCAGCAGCCAGGGACAGGGAGCTATCTACGAGCAGTACTTC. Protein product: CASSQGQGAIYEQYF.

Many counts were recorded for this clonotype. The rearrangement uses TRBV12-3 or TRBV12-4 and TRBJ1-6; the D is unclear. The ends were cut back, 0 bases at V and 9 bases at J, with 15 bases in the middle. The CDR3 consists of 16 residues. CDR3 nucleotides: TGTGCCAGCAGTTTAGCGCGGGAACCCCGGCCTTCACCCCTCCACTTT. This encodes CASSLAREPRPSPLHF.

This clonotype was picked up many times. This sequence joins TRBV20-1 and TRBJ2-1; 10 bases map to TRBD2. Germline trimming cut 5 bases from V and 7 bases from J; bases unmatched to any gene: 8. The CDR3 spans 14 residues. Germline V gene data show CDR1 as DFQATT and CDR2 as SNEGSKA (reference sequence). CDR3 coding DNA: TGCAGTGCTGCCCATACTAGCGGGGTAAATGAGCAGTTCTTC. This gives the protein CSAAHTSGVNEQFF.

This clonotype was recorded at least ten times. The gene calls are TRBV20-1 and TRBJ2-1; D not certain. CDR1 is DFQATT and CDR2 is SNEGSKA in the germline V gene (reference sequence). The CDR3 is 11 amino acids. The V and J ends lost 0 bases and 12 bases respectively, with 9 bases between them. CDR3 sequence reads: CSARDGWGQFF. The CDR3 region has the DNA TGCAGTGCTAGAGATGGATGGGGGCAGTTCTTC.

This clonotype occurred many times. V gene TRBV7-2 combines with J gene TRBJ2-3; the D is unclear. Germline V lookup: CDR1 SGHTA, CDR2 FQGNSA. V was trimmed by 1 base and J by 4 bases, leaving 6 bases between them. This CDR3 contains 13 residues. CDR3 nucleotide sequence: TGTGCCAGCAGCTTAGGTGTGGCAGATACGCAGTATTTT. This encodes CASSLGVADTQYF.

This clonotype was counted many times. The V gene is TRBV6-2 or TRBV6-3, the J gene TRBJ2-7; a possible D gene is TRBD2 (6 bases). The V and J ends lost 8 bases and 3 bases respectively, with 14 bases between them. The CDR3 is 13 amino acids. The V gene's germline CDR1 is MNHEY and CDR2 SVGEGT. The CDR3 DNA is TGTGCCAGCCTTCGGGCGGGGAGCTACGAGCAGTACTTC. Its protein is CASLRAGSYEQYF.

This clonotype was observed a single time. A junction end diverges from the germline sequence, so it may reflect a read error. V gene TRBV7-8 combines with J gene TRBJ2-7; 7 bases match TRBD1. The V gene's germline CDR1 is SGHVS and CDR2 FQNEAQ. This CDR3 has 14 residues. The CDR3 loop is CASSASGTAYAQYF. The CDR3 DNA sequence: TGTGCCAGCAGCGCTTCCGGGACAGCCTACGCGCAGTACTTC.

This clonotype was observed at least ten times. V usage is TRBV6-5 and J usage is TRBJ2-6; 7 bases fit TRBD1. Germline V gene sequence: CDR1 MNHEY, CDR2 SVGAGI. With V trimmed by 6 bases and J by 0 bases, 2 bases remained unmatched. The CDR3 has 15 residues. CDR3 in DNA: TGTGCCAGCAGGGGACAGACCTCTGGGGCCAACGTCCTGACTTTC. This gives the protein CASRGQTSGANVLTF.

This clonotype was seen ten or more times. V gene TRBV20-1 combines with J gene TRBJ1-5; possible D gene TRBD1, 5 bases. V shed 5 bases and J shed 0 bases, with 20 bases lying between them. Germline assignment: CDR1 DFQATT and CDR2 SNEGSKA (reference sequence). The CDR3 has 17 amino acids. This CDR3 reads CSALKRQGASSNQPQHF. The CDR3 DNA reads TGCAGTGCTCTAAAGCGGCAGGGAGCCTCTAGCAATCAGCCCCAGCATTTT.

The chain employs TRBV29-1 and TRBJ2-5; 7 nucleotides agree with TRBD1. This CDR3 has 14 amino acids. Trimming took 7 bases from V and 2 from J; bases not matched to a gene: 10. Germline assignment: CDR1 SQVTM and CDR2 ANQGSEA. The CDR3 bases are TGCAGCGCCCCGGGACAGCAAACACAAGAGACCCAGTACTTC. As protein: CSAPGQQTQETQYF.

In its sample, this clonotype was seen many times. The chain joins TRBV7-2 to TRBJ1-1; the match to TRBD1 covers 10 bases. The CDR3 is made up of 14 amino acids. The V segment lost 6 bases and the J segment 6 bases; nucleotides outside the gene matches: 7. Germline CDR1 SGHTA, CDR2 FQGNSA. CDR3 loop: CASRYPGQGAEAFF. DNA for the CDR3: TGTGCCAGCAGATACCCTGGACAGGGGGCTGAAGCTTTCTTT.

This chain connects TRBV7-9 to TRBJ2-2; 7 positions agree with TRBD2. CDR1 is SEHNR, CDR2 FQNEAQ, per germline (reference sequence). With V trimmed by 2 bases and J by 5 bases, 2 bases remained unmatched. The CDR3 runs to 14 residues. The CDR3 reads CASSLPGGTGELFF. CDR3 DNA sequence: TGTGCCAGCAGCTTACCCGGGGGGACCGGGGAGCTGTTTTTT.

This clonotype was detected ten times or more. The chain carries TRBV6-5 and TRBJ2-5, with D perhaps TRBD2 (5 bases). This CDR3 is 16 amino acids long. Germline V gene sequence: CDR1 MNHEY, CDR2 SVGAGI. Deletions cut 0 bases from V and 2 bases from J, with 13 bases between. The CDR3, as DNA: TGTGCCAGCAGTTACTCGGCTAGCTTCGGTCAAGAGACCCAGTACTTC. Protein: CASSYSASFGQETQYF.

This clonotype was detected ten times or more. V is TRBV24-1 and J is TRBJ2-2; D not certain. The V and J ends lost 3 bases and 2 bases respectively, with 9 bases between them. Germline V lookup: CDR1 KGHDR, CDR2 SFDVKD. The CDR3 has 15 amino acids. CDR3 loop: CATSDTQLNTGELFF. CDR3 bases: TGTGCCACCAGTGATACACAACTAAACACCGGGGAGCTGTTTTTT.

This clonotype was seen repeatedly, ten times or more. The rearrangement uses TRBV12-3 or TRBV12-4 and TRBJ1-4; unclear D gene. The CDR3 contains 15 residues. V lost 2 bases and J lost 4, with 11 bases in between. In DNA, the CDR3 is TGTGCCAGCAGTTTAAAGCGTCTTCTTAATGAAAAACTGTTTTTT. Translated: CASSLKRLLNEKLFF.

This clonotype was counted ten times or more. The J gene is TRBJ2-5, the V gene TRBV9, with TRBD1 matching over 12 bases. Looked up from germline, CDR1 is SGDLS and CDR2 is YYNGEE. CDR3 size: 16 residues. The ends lost 8 bases at V and 4 bases at J; junction bases unmatched: 12. CDR3 region: CASTQGRDRGRETQYF. The CDR3 DNA reads TGTGCCAGTACCCAGGGGCGGGACAGGGGGCGAGAGACCCAGTACTTC.

J is TRBJ2-3 and V is TRBV2, with 10 bases fitting TRBD2. The CDR3 extends over 14 amino acids. CDR1 is SNHLY and CDR2 is FYNNEI in the germline V gene. The ends lost 8 bases at V and 5 bases at J; junction bases unmatched: 7. In DNA form, the CDR3 reads TGTGCCAGCGATACTAGCGGGGTCCTAGATACGCAGTATTTT. Its protein product is CASDTSGVLDTQYF.

This clonotype was detected ten times or more. The chain employs TRBV5-1 and TRBJ2-5; 7 bases line up with TRBD1. The CDR3 sequence is 13 residues long. Trimming removed 8 bases from V and 4 bases from J; junction bases left unmatched: 8. CDR1 is SGHRS, CDR2 YFSETQ, per germline. CDR3: CASSTGTGETQYF. The CDR3 region has the DNA TGCGCCAGTTCGACAGGGACGGGAGAGACCCAGTACTTC. Full variable domain (outside the CDR3, taken from reference TRBV5-1 and TRBJ2-5): KAGVTQTPRYLIKTRGQQVTLSCSPISGHRSVSWYQQTPGQGLQFLFEYFSETQRNKGNFPGRFSGRQFSNSRSEMNVSTLELGDSALYLCASSTGTGETQYFGPGTRLLVL.

This clonotype was seen repeatedly, ten times or more. The CDR3 region has the DNA TGTGCCAGCAGCTTTGGGGGGAAGAACACTGAAGCTTTCTTT. Its translation is CASSFGGKNTEAFF. J is TRBJ1-1 and V is TRBV7-9; maybe TRBD1 (5 bases). The CDR3 loop spans 14 amino acids. CDR1 and CDR2 (germline): SEHNR, FQNEAQ (reference sequence). V was pared by 3 bases and J by 1 base, with 9 bases between.

The chain is built from TRBV20-1 and TRBJ2-3; TRBD2 aligns across 9 bases. The J segment lost 4 bases and the V segment lost 0 bases, leaving 5 bases of the junction unmatched. Looked up from germline, CDR1 is DFQATT and CDR2 is SNEGSKA (reference sequence). This CDR3 is 15 amino acids long. The CDR3 nucleotides are TGCAGTGCTAGAGATATAGCGGGAGTATCAGATACGCAGTATTTT. Amino acid sequence: CSARDIAGVSDTQYF.

At least ten counts were recorded for this clonotype. V and J are TRBV20-1 and TRBJ2-3; TRBD2 aligns across 10 bases. The CDR3 runs 15 residues. The ends lost 0 bases at V and 0 bases at J; junction bases unmatched: 0. Looked up from germline, CDR1 is DFQATT and CDR2 is SNEGSKA (reference sequence). The DNA of the CDR3 is TGCAGTGCTAGAGAACTAGCGGGGAGCACAGATACGCAGTATTTT. The encoded protein is CSARELAGSTDTQYF.

This clonotype was detected ten times or more. The V and J genes are TRBV7-2 and TRBJ1-2; the match to TRBD1 covers 7 bases. Germline CDR1 is SGHTA and CDR2 is FQGNSA. V was pared by 2 bases and J by 4 bases, with 19 bases of the junction left unmatched. The length of the CDR3 is 19 residues. In DNA form, the CDR3 reads TGTGCCAGCAGCTTATTTCGCCCCTCCGGCAGGGGGACCTCCTATGGCTACACCTTC. Translating it yields CASSLFRPSGRGTSYGYTF.

For this clonotype: This may stem from a read error, because a much larger clone lies one nucleotide away. The chain employs TRBV20-1 and TRBJ2-1; 9 bases fit TRBD2. This CDR3 spans 19 amino acids. Germline CDR1 DFQATT, CDR2 SNEGSKA (reference sequence). CDR3 coding DNA: TGCAGTGCCCGCAAAAGAGGGACTAGCCGGTTTTCAGACTACAATGCGCAGTTCTTC. Translating it yields CSARKRGTSRFSDYNAQFF.